This T cell receptor (beta chain) is drawn from a study of blood T cell repertoires in COVID-19. Study summary: Sites in the United States, Italy and Spain provided acute and convalescent COVID-19 samples. Sources were T cells, B-cell-depleted T cells, or PBMCs; the material itself was cDNA or gDNA.

How the authors handled the data: Amplified reference gene primers provided the basis for estimating nucleated cell counts. Using immunoSEQ multiplex PCR, the repertoire was profiled, and TCRdb retains in-frame clones only, with some absent. V and J calls and clone size are as listed in that table; D and trimming were resolved from the DNA. The sample includes approximately 52,000 clones, 80% to 95% of them seen just once. Germline CDR1 is GTSNPN and CDR2 is SVGIG (reference sequence). The CDR3 is made up of 13 amino acids. V lost 1 base to trimming and J lost 12 bases, with 13 bases between them. The clonotype comes from a man aged 50 or older with acute or convalescent COVID-19. The chain links TRBV30 to TRBJ1-6; D might be TRBD1 (5 bases). The sequenced sample was peripheral blood. CDR3 amino acids: CAWSDLPRVPLHF. As DNA, the CDR3 is TGTGCCTGGAGTGACTTACCCAGGGTACCCCTCCACTTT.